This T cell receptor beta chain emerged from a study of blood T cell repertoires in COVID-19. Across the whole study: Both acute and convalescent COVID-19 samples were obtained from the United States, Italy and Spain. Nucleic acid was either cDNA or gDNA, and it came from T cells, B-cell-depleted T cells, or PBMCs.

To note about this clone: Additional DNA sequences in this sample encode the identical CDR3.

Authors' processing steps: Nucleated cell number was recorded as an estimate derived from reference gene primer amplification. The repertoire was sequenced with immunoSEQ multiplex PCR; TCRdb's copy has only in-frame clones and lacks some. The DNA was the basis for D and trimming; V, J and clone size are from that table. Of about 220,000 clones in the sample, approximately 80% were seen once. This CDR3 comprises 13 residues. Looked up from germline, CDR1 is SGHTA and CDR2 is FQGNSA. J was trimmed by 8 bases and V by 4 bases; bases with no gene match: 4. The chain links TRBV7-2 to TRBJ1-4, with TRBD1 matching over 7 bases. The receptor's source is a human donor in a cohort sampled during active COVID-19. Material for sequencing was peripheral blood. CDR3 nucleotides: TGTGCCAGCAGCTCCGGACAGGACGAAAAACTGTTTTTT. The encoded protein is CASSSGQDEKLFF.